The rows below give T cell receptor beta chains drawn from one sample of a study of response to subunit inactivated influenza vaccine. TCRdb processed the RT-PCR reads anew with MiXCR; each CDR3 protein has one entry. Of 710,000 or so distinct CDR3 sequences detected, approximately 14% appear once; the ten largest clones hold around a tenth. The starting material was PBMCs from blood, obtained 11 to 12 days after vaccination. Receptors originate from a man aged 50 to 59 who received an inactivated influenza vaccine. Both conserved end residues are part of each CDR3. Fields, in order: clone size, D gene, V gene, J gene, CDR3 length, CDR3 protein, CDR3 DNA. A D gene is named only where the DNA matches it firmly. Where a row states a size, it is once, few, many or the class of an expanded clone; other rows omit it.

>few|-|TRBV5-1|TRBJ1-1|13
CASRMSLNTEAFF
TGCGCCAGCAGGATGTCACTGAACACTGAAGCTTTCTTT
>many|TRBD2|TRBV7-2|TRBJ2-1|16
CASSLITGLAGHEQFF
TGTGCCAGCAGCCTTATTACGGGCCTAGCGGGGCATGAGCAGTTCTTC
>few|-|TRBV9|TRBJ2-7|15
CASSVSPQGHYEQYF
TGTGCCAGCAGCGTATCTCCTCAGGGTCACTACGAGCAGTACTTC
>-|-|TRBV6-2/TRBV6-3|TRBJ2-2|15
CASSYGQSGTGELFF
TGTGCCAGCAGTTACGGACAGTCTGGCACCGGGGAGCTGTTTTTT
>many|-|TRBV7-8|TRBJ1-2|15
CASSNPERGVYGYTF
TGTGCCAGCAGTAACCCGGAGAGAGGTGTCTATGGCTACACCTTC
>-|-|TRBV6-1|TRBJ1-2|19
CASSGDRFESIRANYGYTF
TGTGCCAGCAGTGGTGACAGATTTGAAAGTATAAGAGCTAACTATGGCTACACCTTC
>few|TRBD1|TRBV12-3/TRBV12-4|TRBJ2-2|15
CASSKTGSNTGELFF
TGTGCCAGCAGTAAGACAGGGTCGAACACCGGGGAGCTGTTTTTT
>many|-|TRBV12-3/TRBV12-4|TRBJ1-5|15
CASSTTGYSNQPQHF
TGTGCCAGCAGTACCACAGGGTATAGCAATCAGCCCCAGCATTTT
>few|-|TRBV12-3/TRBV12-4|TRBJ2-6|18
CASSFSDFGITGANVLTF
TGTGCCAGCAGTTTTTCTGATTTTGGCATAACTGGGGCCAACGTCCTGACTTTC
>-|TRBD2|TRBV4-3|TRBJ2-4|16
CASSFLAGGAKNIQYF
TGCGCCAGCAGCTTCCTAGCGGGGGGCGCCAAAAACATTCAGTACTTC
>few|-|TRBV6-1|TRBJ2-4|15
CASSLFWELKNIQYF
TGTGCCAGCAGCCTTTTCTGGGAACTCAAAAACATTCAGTACTTC
>-|-|TRBV5-1|TRBJ1-5|15
CASSLDGQLNQPQHF
TGCGCCAGCAGCTTGGACGGACAGCTCAATCAGCCCCAGCATTTT
>-|TRBD1|TRBV6-2/TRBV6-3|TRBJ2-1|16
CASSPQGQGFNNEQFF
TGTGCCAGCAGTCCCCAGGGACAGGGTTTCAACAATGAGCAGTTCTTC
>-|-|TRBV28|TRBJ2-7|14
CASTSLGGSYEQYF
TGTGCCAGCACCTCTCTGGGGGGCTCCTACGAGCAGTACTTC
>few|-|TRBV5-1|TRBJ2-2|15
CASSRGDSNTGELFF
TGCGCCAGCAGCAGGGGGGACAGCAACACCGGGGAGCTGTTTTTT
>few|-|TRBV7-9|TRBJ2-1|16
CASSSGTLGTYNEQFF
TGTGCCAGCAGTTCCGGGACATTAGGGACCTACAATGAGCAGTTCTTC
>-|-|TRBV2|TRBJ2-1|12
CASSEMDNEQFF
TGTGCCAGCAGTGAGATGGACAATGAGCAGTTCTTC
>-|-|TRBV21-1|TRBJ2-7|16
CASSNRTSGSNYEQYF
TGTGCCAGCAGCAACCGGACTAGCGGGAGTAACTACGAGCAGTACTTC
>few|-|TRBV15|TRBJ2-1|15
CATSRAQGSYNEQFF
TGTGCCACCAGCAGAGCCCAGGGCTCCTACAATGAGCAGTTCTTC
>-|TRBD2|TRBV28|TRBJ2-1|17
CASSFPGTSGYHNEQFF
TGTGCCAGCAGTTTTCCCGGGACTAGCGGGTACCACAATGAGCAGTTCTTC
>few|-|TRBV5-4|TRBJ2-1|16
CASSLDPDVSYNEQFF
TGTGCCAGCAGCCTGGACCCTGACGTCTCCTACAATGAGCAGTTCTTC
>few|-|TRBV2|TRBJ2-3|14
CASRGESNTDTQYF
TGTGCCAGCAGGGGGGAGTCTAACACAGATACGCAGTATTTT
>few|TRBD1|TRBV12-3/TRBV12-4|TRBJ1-3|15
CASSRAQGAGNTIYF
TGTGCCAGCAGTCGGGCGCAGGGGGCTGGAAACACCATATATTTT
>-|-|TRBV15|TRBJ2-3|15
CATSGRGSRTDTQYF
TGTGCCACCAGCGGGCGTGGGTCGCGCACAGATACGCAGTATTTT
>few|-|TRBV7-2|TRBJ2-1|12
CASSQPDGLQFF
TGTGCCAGCAGCCAGCCAGACGGGCTTCAGTTCTTC
>few|-|TRBV12-3/TRBV12-4|TRBJ2-5|12
CASSLVGGTQYF
TGTGCCAGCAGTTTAGTCGGGGGGACCCAGTACTTC
>-|TRBD1|TRBV20-1|TRBJ1-1|14
CSARVGQGNTEAFF
TGCAGTGCTAGAGTAGGACAGGGGAACACTGAAGCTTTCTTT
>-|-|TRBV5-1|TRBJ2-1|10
CASKGTQQFF
TGCGCCAGCAAGGGGACCCAGCAGTTCTTC
>-|-|TRBV27|TRBJ2-7|16
CASSLSMGHISYEQYF
TGTGCCAGCAGTTTATCGATGGGTCACATTTCCTACGAGCAGTACTTC
>once|-|TRBV20-1|TRBJ2-5|15
CSARNLKLRVETQYF
TGCAGTGCTAGAAATCTAAAACTGCGTGTTGAGACCCAGTACTTC
>once|TRBD2|TRBV2|TRBJ2-5|13
CASSVGLAETQYF
TGTGCCAGCAGTGTGGGACTAGCGGAGACCCAGTACTTC
>-|TRBD2|TRBV20-1|TRBJ2-3|14
CSGRLAGGPDTQYF
TGCAGTGGACGCCTAGCGGGGGGGCCGGATACGCAGTATTTT
>-|-|TRBV21-1|TRBJ1-2|14
CAEPKLDRGYGYTF
TGTGCCGAACCGAAATTAGACAGGGGCTATGGCTACACCTTC
>many|-|TRBV24-1|TRBJ2-5|11
CATSEAETQYF
TGTGCCACCAGTGAAGCGGAGACCCAGTACTTC
>few|TRBD1|TRBV9|TRBJ1-1|16
CASSIGQGAGYTEAFF
TGTGCCAGCAGCATCGGACAGGGGGCTGGGTACACTGAAGCTTTCTTT
>few|TRBD1|TRBV5-5|TRBJ1-2|15
CASSFTTGVVYGYTF
TGTGCCAGCAGCTTTACCACAGGGGTGGTCTATGGCTACACCTTC
>few|TRBD1|TRBV12-3/TRBV12-4|TRBJ1-1|15
CASSFRQGQNTEAFF
TGTGCCAGCAGTTTTCGACAGGGGCAGAACACTGAAGCTTTCTTT
>-|TRBD1|TRBV5-6|TRBJ2-1|16
CASSLVQGVFSNEQFF
TGTGCCAGCAGCTTGGTACAGGGGGTATTTTCCAATGAGCAGTTCTTC
>few|-|TRBV4-3|TRBJ2-1|15
CASSQDWSVYNEQFF
TGCGCCAGCAGCCAAGATTGGTCCGTCTACAATGAGCAGTTCTTC
>many|-|TRBV12-3/TRBV12-4|TRBJ1-6|12
CASSLGSSPLHF
TGTGCCAGCAGTTTGGGGTCTTCACCCCTCCACTTT
>few|-|TRBV7-2|TRBJ2-3|14
CASRFRTTTDTQYF
TGTGCCAGCAGATTTAGGACTACCACAGATACGCAGTATTTT
>-|TRBD1|TRBV7-2|TRBJ1-2|16
CASSRLGTAANYGYTF
TGTGCCAGCAGCAGGTTAGGGACAGCAGCTAACTATGGCTACACCTTC
>-|-|TRBV3-1|TRBJ2-5|14
CASSQELGTETQYF
TGTGCCAGCAGCCAAGAATTGGGAACGGAGACCCAGTACTTC
>many|-|TRBV28|TRBJ2-7|11
CASSTAYEQYF
TGTGCCAGCAGTACCGCCTACGAGCAGTACTTC
>few|-|TRBV20-1|TRBJ1-5|13
CSARVTGNQPQHF
TGCAGTGCTAGAGTAACCGGGAATCAGCCCCAGCATTTT
>-|TRBD2|TRBV11-2|TRBJ2-7|18
CASSLVVAGYSSSYEQYF
TGTGCCAGCAGCTTAGTGGTAGCGGGGTACTCGAGCTCCTACGAGCAGTACTTC
>few|-|TRBV20-1|TRBJ1-2|14
CSASNKRQDYGYTF
TGCAGTGCTTCGAATAAGAGGCAGGACTATGGCTACACCTTC
>-|TRBD1|TRBV11-1|TRBJ2-1|19
CASSLESRDRLWGGNEQFF
TGTGCCAGCAGCCTTGAGTCCCGGGACAGGCTATGGGGAGGCAATGAGCAGTTCTTC
>-|-|TRBV2|TRBJ1-2|13
CASNPDQGSGYTF
TGTGCCAGCAACCCGGACCAGGGATCCGGCTACACCTTC